This T cell receptor (beta chain) was observed in a study of blood T cell repertoires in COVID-19. As for the study in general: Acute and convalescent COVID-19 samples came from the United States, Italy and Spain. Sample material is recorded as cDNA or gDNA derived from T cells, B-cell-depleted T cells, or PBMCs.

Per the original methods: Estimation of nucleated cell counts was performed using reference gene primer amplification. TCRdb keeps only in-frame clones here, not all; method: immunoSEQ multiplex PCR. The V and J calls and clone size come from that table; D and trimming were worked out from the DNA. Of 350,000 to 450,000 clones listed, around 84% are singletons. The CDR3 has 17 amino acids. Trimming left V 5 bases short and J 0 bases short, with 20 bases between. Germline V gene sequence: CDR1 MDHEN, CDR2 SYDVKM. The sample taken for sequencing was peripheral blood. This clonotype was obtained from a human donor in a cohort sampled during active COVID-19. The chain recombines TRBV28 with TRBJ2-7; D call uncertain. The CDR3 here is CASSLLALGRPSYEQYF. DNA for the CDR3: TGTGCCAGCAGTCTATTGGCCCTCGGCAGGCCCTCCTACGAGCAGTACTTC.